This T cell receptor (beta chain) was observed in a study of T-cell memory formation after mild COVID-19 (dated by TCRdb to the early 2020s). In terms of the full investigation: TCR sequence clusters from the two donors were largely donor specific. In a couple of donors, T-cell clones that expanded and contracted after mild COVID-19 were tracked by sequencing TCRalpha and TCRbeta repertoires over time. The cohort comprised two young, previously healthy adult volunteers, one female and one male. On the study overall, not on this receptor specifically: Some responding clones were detected in pre-infection memory, suggesting pre-existing cross-reactive memory T cells joined the SARS-CoV-2 response. Contracting CD4+ clones turned up mainly in the CM and EM memory subsets, whereas EMRA was where CD8+ clones were enriched. Clones contracting from day 15 to 85 had balanced CD4/CD8 phenotypes, while a second wave expanding from day 15 to 37 was biased towards CD4+. SARS-CoV-2 specificity was not confirmed for the second-wave clones peaking on day 37. Only a couple of mild cases were covered by the study, and larger cohorts that include severe cases with pre-infection samples were considered necessary.

From the cysteine up to the phenylalanine, the CDR3 has a length of 15 residues. Just the 45-base CDR3 DNA is kept, in frame starting at base 1. V loses 1 base at its end and J loses 5 bases; junction bases beyond the gene matches: 7. CDR1 and CDR2, looked up from the germline V gene (reference sequence), are DFQATT and SNEGSKA. The run used an Illumina NovaSeq 6000. TCRalpha and TCRbeta cDNA libraries were built by 5'RACE with constant-segment primers, adding sample barcodes and unique molecular identifiers. Trizol reagent was used to extract RNA from every sample. Libraries were amplified in two PCR steps, with a second sample barcode and Illumina TruSeq adapters added in the second step. Sequencing of libraries was performed on an Illumina NovaSeq with 2 x 150 bp paired-end reads. Processing in the source paper ran as follows. Demultiplexing of reads and collapsing into UMI-guided consensus sequences were performed with migec v1.2.7. Using mixcr v2.1.11, UMI consensuses were aligned to TRA and TRB V and J templates and then assembled into clonotypes. Clonotypes were classified as expanded or contracted when called significant by both edgeR and NoisET, with noise models trained on biological replicates. edgeR calls used a false discovery rate-adjusted p below 0.01 and a log2 fold-change threshold of 1. As an exploratory analysis of dynamics, max-normalized trajectories of the 1000 most abundant clonotypes were examined by PCA with hierarchical clustering. The CD4 or CD8 phenotype of responding clones was assigned using the separately sequenced CD4+ and CD8+ repertoires. TCRdb reran the public reads through fastp at Q25 and MiXCR, keeping productive beta chains. Here each entry gathers all rows of one CDR3 protein and keeps the most common genes and DNA. These V and J calls derive from TCRdb rather than the authors' analysis. For this sample there are roughly 310,000 distinct CDR3 sequences; 15% to 20% appear just once. The ten top clones hold around 23% of the sample.

Worth noting for this clonotype: Its antigen is currently not known. Base qualities were left out, and no much larger clone turns up one base away.

Ficoll-Paque density gradient centrifugation was the method used to isolate PBMCs. Material for sequencing was PBMCs or a T cell subset sorted from them (not recorded which). This chain is built from TRBV20-1 and TRBJ2-1; the central 8 bases match TRBD2. The clonotype originates from a man aged 18 to 29 who had mild COVID-19 (a few samples of this study predate the infection). The sample titles of this study are shuffled in the database, so cell type and time point are left out; the donor was told from shared clones. The CDR3 protein is CSARALGGGHNEQFF. In nucleotides, the sequence is TGCAGTGCTAGAGCCCTCGGCGGGGGGCACAATGAGCAGTTCTTC.